The 32 T cell receptor beta chains given below trace back to one sample, sequenced in a study of control samples from healthy donors and cancer patients. Generated by immunoSEQ multiplex PCR, the TCRdb table keeps only in-frame clones and is missing some. This sample carries around 90,000 clones, about 85% of them seen once, and the ten largest clones take more than 15%. The sequencing sample was made of blood. Receptors originate from a man under 40 in good health.

The chain is built from TRBV28 and TRBJ1-4; no clear D gene. CDR3 size: 15 residues. Trimming took off 6 bases at V and 8 bases at J, with 19 bases between the two ends. From germline, CDR1 is MDHEN and CDR2 SYDVKM. Here the CDR3 DNA reads TGTGCCAGCAGCCGAAGGGCCGTTTTTAGGGAAAAACTGTTTTTT. Protein sequence: CASSRRAVFREKLFF.

V and J are TRBV5-6 and TRBJ2-6; D is possibly TRBD1 (5 bases). CDR1 and CDR2 from the germline V gene are SGHDT and YYEEEE. This CDR3 spans 15 amino acids. V shed 5 bases and J shed 0 bases, with 9 bases lying between them. The CDR3 region is CASSPQGSGANVLTF. The CDR3, as DNA: TGTGCCAGCAGTCCTCAGGGCTCTGGGGCCAACGTCCTGACTTTC.

This chain joins TRBV29-1 and TRBJ1-2, with D perhaps matching TRBD1 (6 bases). CDR1 is SQVTM and CDR2 is ANQGSEA in the germline V gene. The germline V and J ends were trimmed by 4 bases and 3 bases, with 15 bases remaining between them. CDR3 size: 14 residues. The CDR3, as DNA: TGCAGCGTTGGAGGGATGGGGGCCTACTATGGCTACACCTTC. Its translation is CSVGGMGAYYGYTF.

The V gene is TRBV10-3, the J gene TRBJ2-1; possibly TRBD1 or TRBD2 for D (5 bases each). The V gene lost 1 base and the J gene lost 0 bases, with 13 bases spanning the gap. The CDR3 sequence is 17 residues long. The germline gives CDR1 ENHRY, CDR2 SYGVKD. The CDR3: CAISEYLQGDSYNEQFF. In DNA form, the CDR3 reads TGTGCCATCAGTGAGTACCTTCAGGGAGACTCCTACAATGAGCAGTTCTTC.

The chain uses TRBV9 and TRBJ1-2; D not certain. This CDR3 has 14 amino acids. Trimming stripped 0 bases from V and 2 bases from J, with 8 bases between. From germline, CDR1 is SGDLS and CDR2 YYNGEE. This chain's CDR3 is CASSVGYANYGYTF. In DNA, the CDR3 is TGTGCCAGCAGCGTAGGGTACGCGAACTATGGCTACACCTTC.

The sample holds one count of this clone. The chain links TRBV5-4 to TRBJ2-3; TRBD2 might be the D (7 bases). Between the trimmed V and J ends, which lost 5 bases and 0 bases, there was a span of 13 bases. CDR1 and CDR2 from the germline V gene are SGHNT and YYREEE (reference sequence). This CDR3 is built from 15 residues. The CDR3 DNA sequence: TGTGCCAGCAGGGGCGGGGGCGGTAGCACAGATACGCAGTATTTT. As protein: CASRGGGGSTDTQYF. The variable domain in full, with the rest retrieved from reference TRBV5-4 and TRBJ2-3, is ETGVTQSPTHLIKTRGQQVTLRCSSQSGHNTVSWYQQALGQGPQFIFQYYREEENGRGNFPPRFSGLQFPNYSSELNVNALELDDSALYLCASRGGGGSTDTQYFGPGTRLTVL.

The chain employs TRBV11-3 and TRBJ2-3; no clear D. CDR3 length: 14 residues. CDR1 is SGHNT and CDR2 is YENEEA in the germline V gene. V shed 3 bases and J shed 0 bases, with 7 bases lying between them. The CDR3, as DNA: TGTGCCAGCAGCTTGGGCGCTAGCACAGATACGCAGTATTTT. Translation gives CASSLGASTDTQYF. Full variable domain (missing parts from reference TRBV11-3 and TRBJ2-3): EAGVVQSPRYKIIEKKQPVAFWCNPISGHNTLYWYLQNLGQGPELLIRYENEEAVDDSQLPKDRFSAERLKGVDSTLKIQPAELGDSAVYLCASSLGASTDTQYFGPGTRLTVL.

The chain joins TRBV23-1 to TRBJ2-7; maybe TRBD2 (5 bases). TRBV23-1 is marked as an open reading frame, function uncertain. V lost 4 bases and J 3 bases, leaving 22 bases between the germline ends. CDR3 length equals 17 residues. CDR3 sequence reads: CASSPHPGISMDYEQYF. The DNA of the CDR3 is TGCGCCAGCAGTCCCCACCCCGGGATATCGATGGACTACGAGCAGTACTTC.

The CDR3 coding sequence is TGCAGCGTTGAAGATCGGTCCGGCACCGGAGTTGAAGCTTTCTTT. Its translation is CSVEDRSGTGVEAFF. V usage is TRBV29-1 and J usage is TRBJ1-1, with D unresolved. Per the germline V gene, CDR1 is SQVTM and CDR2 is ANQGSEA. Deletions cut 0 bases from V and 7 bases from J, with 18 bases between. The CDR3 has 15 amino acids. Looking up the rest from reference TRBV29-1 and TRBJ1-1 gives the full variable domain: SAVISQKPSRDICQRGTSLTIQCQVDSQVTMMFWYRQQPGQSLTLIATANQGSEATYESGFVIDKFPISRPNLTFSTLTVSNMSPEDSSIYLCSVEDRSGTGVEAFFGQGTRLTVV.

The sample holds a few counts of this clone. V and J are TRBV5-6 and TRBJ1-4; no reliable D call. This CDR3 is 13 amino acids long. Trimming cost V 2 bases and J 7 bases, with 9 bases left between them. In germline, CDR1 is SGHDT, CDR2 YYEEEE. The CDR3 DNA reads TGTGCCAGCAGCTTTAGATGGACTGAAAAACTGTTTTTT. Translating it yields CASSFRWTEKLFF.

The chain links TRBV27 to TRBJ2-7; tentative D call: TRBD1 (7 bases). The V gene lost 11 bases and the J gene lost 3 bases, with 14 bases spanning the gap. The CDR3 runs 12 residues. Germline CDR1 MNHEY, CDR2 SMNVEV (reference sequence). This CDR3 is CASWGDSYEQYF. Written as DNA, the CDR3 is TGTGCCTCCTGGGGGGACAGCTACGAGCAGTACTTC.

This clone has just a few counts. A junction boundary mismatches the germline segment, possibly from a read error. In DNA, the CDR3 is TGTGCCAGCAGGCCCCCGCTCCGCTTC. It translates to CASRPPLRF. The gene calls are TRBV12-3 or TRBV12-4 and TRBJ1-2; D not resolved. This CDR3 is built from 9 residues.

The V and J genes are TRBV7-3 and TRBJ1-3; a possible D gene is TRBD1 (5 bases). The germline V and J ends were trimmed by 1 base and 0 bases, with 10 bases remaining between them. The CDR3 totals 16 residues. Germline CDR1 reads SGHTA; CDR2 reads FQGTGA. The chain's CDR3 is CASSLMGLPSGNTIYF. The CDR3 DNA sequence: TGTGCCAGCAGCTTAATGGGACTGCCCTCTGGAAACACCATATATTTT.

This clone was detected only once. The chain recombines TRBV6-5 with TRBJ1-2; TRBD1 might be the D (5 bases). Germline CDR1 is MNHEY and CDR2 is SVGAGI. This CDR3 is built from 12 residues. The V and J ends lost 6 bases and 7 bases respectively, with 12 bases between them. The CDR3, as DNA: TGTGCCAGCAGCCCAATGGGGGGTGGCTACACCTTC. Its protein product is CASSPMGGGYTF.

The V and J genes are TRBV10-3 and TRBJ1-2; a possible D gene is TRBD1 (6 bases). Looked up from germline, CDR1 is ENHRY and CDR2 is SYGVKD. V gave up 10 bases and J gave up 4 bases, with 16 bases separating them. The CDR3 has 13 amino acids. CDR3 residues: CATHEGGSYGYTF. CDR3 nucleotides: TGTGCCACCCACGAGGGGGGGTCCTATGGCTACACCTTC.

V and J are TRBV20-1 and TRBJ1-1; D might be TRBD1 (5 bases). Per the germline V gene, CDR1 is DFQATT and CDR2 is SNEGSKA (reference sequence). Trimming removed 3 bases at V and 11 bases at J, with 13 bases between. This CDR3 is built from 11 residues. The CDR3 DNA reads TGCAGTGCTAGTACAGGCGTTGGGGCTTTCTTT. This gives the protein CSASTGVGAFF.

The J gene is TRBJ1-1, the V gene TRBV28; the D gene is possibly TRBD1 (5 bases). Germline assignment: CDR1 MDHEN and CDR2 SYDVKM. The V end lost 4 bases, the J end lost 7 bases, and 13 bases lay between the germline ends. The CDR3 length is 13 residues. CDR3 coding DNA: TGTGCCAGCAGTTCCGGAAGGGGTTATGAAGCTTTCTTT. Translation gives CASSSGRGYEAFF.

The J gene is TRBJ1-5, the V gene TRBV9; D is uncertain. Trimming cost V 3 bases and J 0 bases, with 10 bases left between them. This CDR3 has 15 residues. Germline CDR1 SGDLS, CDR2 YYNGEE. The DNA of the CDR3 is TGTGCCAGCAGCGCCCGCGGGGATAGCAATCAGCCCCAGCATTTT. This sequence encodes CASSARGDSNQPQHF.

CDR3 protein: CASSQGGGLNYEQYF. CDR3 sequence (DNA): TGTGCCAGCAGCCAAGGTGGGGGGCTAAATTACGAGCAGTACTTC. The V gene is TRBV3-1 (or the pseudogene TRBV3-2), the J gene TRBJ2-7; tentatively, D is TRBD1 or TRBD2 (6 bases each). Per germline, CDR1 LGHDT and CDR2 YNNKEL (reference sequence). Trimming removed 1 base at V and 4 bases at J, with 14 bases between. The CDR3 contains 15 residues.

V gene TRBV9 combines with J gene TRBJ1-4, with 9 positions matching TRBD1. Trimming took 0 bases from V and 7 from J; bases not matched to a gene: 10. Germline V lookup: CDR1 SGDLS, CDR2 YYNGEE. The CDR3 loop spans 17 amino acids. This CDR3 reads CASSVAPQGATGEKLFF. The DNA for the CDR3 is TGTGCCAGCAGCGTAGCCCCACAGGGGGCGACGGGTGAAAAACTGTTTTTT. Using reference TRBV9 and TRBJ1-4 for the parts outside the CDR3, the full variable domain is DSGVTQTPKHLITATGQRVTLRCSPRSGDLSVYWYQQSLDQGLQFLIQYYNGEERAKGNILERFSAQQFPDLHSELNLSSLELGDSALYFCASSVAPQGATGEKLFFGSGTQLSVL.

The J gene is TRBJ1-3, the V gene TRBV11-3, with 7 bases identical to TRBD1. The CDR3 spans 16 residues. Germline CDR1 SGHNT, CDR2 YENEEA. The trim removed 4 bases at V and 0 bases at J, leaving 6 bases unmatched. This CDR3 reads CASSSGTARSGNTIYF. CDR3 nucleotides: TGTGCCAGCAGCTCCGGGACAGCGCGCTCTGGAAACACCATATATTTT.

The chain has TRBV18 and TRBJ1-1, with D maybe TRBD1 (6 bases). Germline CDR1 KGHSH, CDR2 LQKENI. Trimming removed 2 bases from V and 3 bases from J, with 10 bases in between. The length of the CDR3 is 14 residues. CDR3 loop: CASSPSGTHTEAFF. In DNA, the CDR3 is TGTGCCAGCTCACCATCCGGGACACACACTGAAGCTTTCTTT.

The genes are TRBV6-5 and TRBJ1-1, with D possibly matching TRBD1 (5 bases). Trimming left V 5 bases short and J 0 bases short, with 10 bases between. Germline loops: CDR1 MNHEY, CDR2 SVGAGI. This CDR3 is 14 amino acids long. The CDR3 protein is CASSRTIVNTEAFF. The CDR3 DNA reads TGTGCCAGCAGTCGGACAATAGTGAACACTGAAGCTTTCTTT.

This clone was found once. The chain carries TRBV6-4 and TRBJ2-3; 7 bases agree with TRBD1. CDR1 MRHNA and CDR2 SNTAGT come from the germline V gene. The CDR3 length is 15 residues. Unmatched junction bases numbered 10, after V lost 4 bases and J lost 6 bases. The CDR3 DNA reads TGTGCCAGCAGTGCCTTACAGGGGTGGCCCGATACGCAGTATTTT. This translates into CASSALQGWPDTQYF.

The chain uses TRBV10-3 and TRBJ2-1; 10 positions match TRBD2. Germline assignment: CDR1 ENHRY and CDR2 SYGVKD. There are 17 residues in the CDR3. V dropped 10 bases and J dropped 9; count of bases not matched to a gene: 21. DNA of the CDR3: TGTGCCAGCCAGGACCGAATTATAGCGGGGGGCAAGGGTGAGCAGTTCTTC. Residues: CASQDRIIAGGKGEQFF.

V usage is TRBV4-1 and J usage is TRBJ1-6; D is ambiguous. The germline CDR1 and CDR2 sequences are MGHRA and YSYEKL. The CDR3 is 16 residues long. V lost 0 bases and J 0 bases, leaving 6 bases between the germline ends. CDR3 coding DNA: TGCGCCAGCAGCCAAGAACCGAGCTCCTATAATTCACCCCTCCACTTT. Amino acids: CASSQEPSSYNSPLHF.

This chain connects TRBV7-3 to TRBJ2-1; D possibly matches TRBD1 or TRBD2 (5 bases each). The germline V and J ends were trimmed by 5 bases and 8 bases, with 13 bases remaining between them. Germline assignment: CDR1 SGHTA and CDR2 FQGTGA. The CDR3 has 13 amino acids. The CDR3 nucleotides read TGTGCCAGCAGCCCCCAGAGGGACCATGAGCAGTTCTTC. This sequence encodes CASSPQRDHEQFF.

V and J are TRBV27 and TRBJ1-4; unclear D gene. The CDR3 contains 16 residues. From germline, CDR1 is MNHEY and CDR2 SMNVEV (reference sequence). V lost 3 bases and J 0 bases, leaving 11 bases between the germline ends. The DNA of the CDR3 is TGTGCCAGCAGTTTCTTAAGTAGTACAACTAATGAAAAACTGTTTTTT. This encodes CASSFLSSTTNEKLFF.

This clone appeared once. CDR3 coding DNA: TGTGCCAGCAGCTTAATGGCTGCGGGAAGCTCCTATAATTCACCCCTCCACTTT. This gives the protein CASSLMAAGSSYNSPLHF. V gene TRBV7-2 combines with J gene TRBJ1-6; no clear D gene. The CDR3 is made up of 18 amino acids. V lost 2 bases, J lost 0 bases, and 14 bases lay in between. Germline V gives CDR1 SGHTA, CDR2 FQGNSA.

About this clone itself: Mismatch with germline at one junction end may stem from a read error. CDR3 in amino acids: CATSRQGGNVLTF. The CDR3 nucleotides read TGTGCCACCTCTAGACAGGGGGGCAACGTCCTGACTTTC. V is TRBV24-1 and J is TRBJ2-6; 9 bases align to TRBD1. This CDR3 comprises 13 residues. Per the germline V gene, CDR1 is KGHDR and CDR2 is SFDVKD.

The J gene is TRBJ2-3, the V gene TRBV5-6; 7 bases line up with TRBD1. The V gene's germline CDR1 is SGHDT and CDR2 YYEEEE. The CDR3 is made up of 16 amino acids. Trimming took 3 bases from V and 3 from J; bases not matched to a gene: 10. In DNA, the CDR3 is TGTGCCAGCAGCTCCGGGACAGCATACGTGACAGATACGCAGTATTTT. Amino acids: CASSSGTAYVTDTQYF.

The V gene is TRBV5-5, the J gene TRBJ1-4; 10 bases agree with TRBD1. CDR1 is SGHKS and CDR2 is YYEKEE in the germline V gene (reference sequence). J was trimmed by 7 bases and V by 4 bases; bases with no gene match: 7. The CDR3 spans 15 residues. CDR3 nucleotides: TGTGCCAGCAGCACGAGGACAGGGGGGAGTGAAAAACTGTTTTTT. Protein product: CASSTRTGGSEKLFF. Using reference TRBV5-5 and TRBJ1-4 for the parts outside the CDR3, the full variable domain is DAGVTQSPTHLIKTRGQQVTLRCSPISGHKSVSWYQQVLGQGPQFIFQYYEKEERGRGNFPDRFSARQFPNYSSELNVNALLLGDSALYLCASSTRTGGSEKLFFGSGTQLSVL.